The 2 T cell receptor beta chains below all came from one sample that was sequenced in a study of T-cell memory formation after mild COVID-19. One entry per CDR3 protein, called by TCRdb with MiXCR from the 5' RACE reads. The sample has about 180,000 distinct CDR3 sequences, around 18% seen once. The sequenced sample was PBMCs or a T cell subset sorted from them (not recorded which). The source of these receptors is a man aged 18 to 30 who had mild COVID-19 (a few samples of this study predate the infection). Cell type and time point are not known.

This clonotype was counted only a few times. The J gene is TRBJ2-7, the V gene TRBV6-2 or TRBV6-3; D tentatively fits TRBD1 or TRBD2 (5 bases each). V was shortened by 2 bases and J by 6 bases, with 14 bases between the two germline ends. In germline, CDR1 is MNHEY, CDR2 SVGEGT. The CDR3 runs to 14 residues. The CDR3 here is CASSYDRGGREQYF. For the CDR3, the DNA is TGTGCCAGCAGTTACGACCGGGGCGGTCGCGAGCAGTACTTC.

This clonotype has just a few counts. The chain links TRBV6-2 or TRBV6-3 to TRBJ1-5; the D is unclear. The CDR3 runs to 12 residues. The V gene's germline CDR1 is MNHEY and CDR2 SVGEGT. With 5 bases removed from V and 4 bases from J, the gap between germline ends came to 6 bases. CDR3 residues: CASSGRNQPQHF. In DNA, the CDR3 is TGTGCCAGCAGTGGCAGAAATCAGCCCCAGCATTTT.